This T cell receptor (beta chain) emerged from a study of T cell changes during pregnancy in multiple sclerosis. Here immunoSEQ multiplex PCR was the method, and the copy in TCRdb shows in-frame clones only, minus some. The sample shows 30,000 to 40,000 clones, roughly nine tenths of them seen only once. Specimen: CD4+ T cells from peripheral blood mononuclear cells, collected in the third trimester of pregnancy. The TCR originated in a female donor in good health, enrolled as a control in a pregnancy study.

CDR3 protein: CASSRLGQGGEQYF. CDR3 bases: TGTGCCAGCAGCCGGCTGGGACAGGGGGGCGAGCAGTACTTC. The chain couples TRBV11-1 to TRBJ2-7, with 11 positions matching TRBD1. V lost 5 bases, J lost 6 bases, and 6 bases stayed unmatched. Germline V gives CDR1 SGHAT, CDR2 FQDESV (reference sequence). The CDR3 contains 14 residues.